This TCR beta chain was obtained from a study of blood T cell repertoires in COVID-19. Study details: The cDNA or gDNA used as material had been derived from T cells, B-cell-depleted T cells, or PBMCs.

Produced via immunoSEQ multiplex PCR; TCRdb's table is partial and in-frame only. The table includes 110,000 to 150,000 clones, around four fifths detected once. Cohort assignment relied on participant-reported clinical history. The CDR3 is made up of 14 amino acids. Germline V CDR1 and CDR2: SEHNR, FQNEAQ (reference sequence). V lost 1 base, J lost 6 bases, and 10 bases lay in between. This chain joins TRBV7-9 and TRBJ1-5; TRBD1 might be the D (5 bases). The TCR originated in a woman between 40 and 50 years old who had recovered from COVID-19. The sequenced sample consisted of PBMCs or T cells enriched from blood (not recorded which). DNA for the CDR3: TGTGCCAGCAGCTTAGGGGGGGGGTTTCAGCCCCAGCATTTT. Its protein is CASSLGGGFQPQHF. The variable domain in full, completed from reference TRBV7-9 and TRBJ1-5, reads DTGVSQNPRHKITKRGQNVTFRCDPISEHNRLYWYRQTLGQGPEFLTYFQNEAQLEKSRLLSDRFSAERPKGSFSTLEIQRTEQGDSAMYLCASSLGGGFQPQHFGDGTRLSIL.